Presented here are 6 T cell receptor beta chains from one specimen sequenced in a study of T cells in Graves' hyperthyroidism and ophthalmopathy. Amplified TCR beta CDR3 regions came from RNA transcripts. RT-PCR in the first round (using the HTBI primer set) targeted the TCR CDR3. Each CDR3 protein is one row after TCRdb ran MiXCR on the multiplex PCR reads. The table includes over 150,000 distinct CDR3 sequences, about a sixth detected once. The sample consisted of blood. These receptors all stem from a woman aged 45-65 years with Graves' hyperthyroidism.

This clonotype was picked up a small number of times. The genes are TRBV27 and TRBJ2-7; 10 positions match TRBD2. Germline values: CDR1 MNHEY, CDR2 SMNVEV (reference sequence). V shed 7 bases, J shed 3 bases, and the junction held 3 bases outside the gene matches. This CDR3 has 13 amino acids. DNA of the CDR3: TGTGCCAGCAAATGGACTAGCGGCTACGAGCAGTACTTC. This gives the protein CASKWTSGYEQYF.

This clonotype occurred once. V is TRBV20-1 and J is TRBJ2-1; 11 bases agree with TRBD2. The CDR3 runs 16 residues. Germline CDR1 and CDR2: DFQATT and SNEGSKA (reference sequence). The J segment lost 7 bases and the V segment lost 0 bases, leaving 8 bases of the junction unmatched. The CDR3 protein is CSARDSTSGSGNEQFF. The CDR3 nucleotides are TGCAGTGCTAGAGATTCAACTAGCGGGAGTGGGAATGAGCAGTTCTTC.

This clonotype was detected ten times or more. This chain connects TRBV20-1 to TRBJ1-1; no definite D call. Trimming took off 3 bases at V and 0 bases at J, with 14 bases between the two ends. Germline lookup yields CDR1 DFQATT and CDR2 SNEGSKA (reference sequence). The length of the CDR3 is 15 residues. CDR3 protein: CSASSTRIMNTEAFF. The CDR3 coding sequence is TGCAGTGCTAGTAGTACCAGGATCATGAACACTGAAGCTTTCTTT.

The CDR3 here is CSAPLDGFQETQYF. In nucleotides, the CDR3 is TGCAGTGCCCCTCTCGACGGGTTCCAAGAGACCCAGTACTTC. The gene calls are TRBV20-1 and TRBJ2-5; no clear D gene. The CDR3 spans 14 residues. The V end was cut by 6 bases, the J end by 1 base, with 15 bases between. Germline CDR1 is DFQATT and CDR2 is SNEGSKA (reference sequence).

This clonotype was counted many times. The rearrangement links TRBV5-1 to TRBJ1-1; weak D call: TRBD1 (6 bases). CDR1 is SGHRS and CDR2 is YFSETQ in the germline V gene. Trimming stripped 6 bases from V and 4 bases from J, with 13 bases between. The CDR3 sequence is 13 residues long. The CDR3 sequence is CASTRGTGTEAFF. The CDR3 DNA is TGCGCCAGCACCAGGGGCACGGGCACTGAAGCTTTCTTT. The full variable domain, in which reference TRBV5-1 and TRBJ1-1 provide the parts outside the CDR3, is KAGVTQTPRYLIKTRGQQVTLSCSPISGHRSVSWYQQTPGQGLQFLFEYFSETQRNKGNFPGRFSGRQFSNSRSEMNVSTLELGDSALYLCASTRGTGTEAFFGQGTRLTVV.

This clonotype has a count of ten or more. CDR3 residues: CASKKQGFGEDTQYF. In nucleotides, the CDR3 is TGCGCCAGCAAAAAACAGGGGTTCGGTGAAGATACGCAGTATTTT. The chain couples TRBV5-1 to TRBJ2-3, with 7 bases fitting TRBD1. The germline gives CDR1 SGHRS, CDR2 YFSETQ. V was pared by 6 bases and J by 5 bases, with 12 bases of the junction left unmatched. The CDR3 runs to 15 residues.